The 20 T cell receptor beta chains reported below all come from one sample, sequenced in a study of cytomegalovirus exposure and HLA in healthy donors. PCR primers comprised 60 Vbeta and 13 Jbeta primers. Assay used: immunoSEQ multiplex PCR; TCRdb lists only in-frame clones, some missing. With about 84,000 clones in the sample, the ten largest clones hold around 0.6%. The specimen sequenced was PBMCs. The receptor source for this set is a man aged 50-59 years in good health and CMV-seronegative.

V is TRBV28 and J is TRBJ1-4; tentative D call: TRBD1 (5 bases). This CDR3 is built from 16 residues. V shed 2 bases and J shed 8 bases, with 18 bases lying between them. Germline CDR1 and CDR2: MDHEN and SYDVKM. The CDR3 protein is CASSLPRGGFGEKLFF. For the CDR3, the DNA is TGTGCCAGCAGTTTACCCCGGGGGGGGTTTGGCGAAAAACTGTTTTTT.

The DNA for the CDR3 is TGTGCCAGCAGCAAGTGGGGGGAGCCCTATGGCTACACCTTC. Its translation: CASSKWGEPYGYTF. J is TRBJ1-2 and V is TRBV5-6, with D possibly being TRBD1 (5 bases). The CDR3 covers 14 residues. Trimming removed 4 bases at V and 4 bases at J, with 14 bases between. The germline V gene has CDR1 SGHDT and CDR2 YYEEEE.

V usage is TRBV7-2 and J usage is TRBJ2-5; D remains unclear. The V gene lost 5 bases and the J gene lost 4 bases, with 8 bases spanning the gap. Per the germline V gene, CDR1 is SGHTA and CDR2 is FQGNSA. The CDR3 totals 12 residues. The CDR3 nucleotides read TGTGCCAGCAGCAAAAGACTAGAGACCCAGTACTTC. Its translation: CASSKRLETQYF.

J is TRBJ1-2 and V is TRBV27; 8 nucleotides agree with TRBD1. V trimming: 5 bases; J trimming: 6 bases; junction bases outside the gene matches: 14. This CDR3 spans 16 amino acids. The germline V gene encodes CDR1 MNHEY and CDR2 SMNVEV (reference sequence). As DNA, the CDR3 is TGTGCCAGCAGTCCCCTTCCCGCAGGGGGCTACGATGGCTACACCTTC. It yields the protein CASSPLPAGGYDGYTF.

The chain employs TRBV5-4 and TRBJ1-6; TRBD1 might be the D (6 bases). Trimming cost V 0 bases and J 6 bases, with 10 bases left between them. The CDR3 runs 15 residues. Germline V CDR1 and CDR2: SGHNT, YYREEE (reference sequence). CDR3 nucleotide sequence: TGTGCCAGCAGCTTGGCAGGGGTTGGTAATTCACCCCTCCACTTT. This translates into CASSLAGVGNSPLHF. Full variable domain (missing parts from reference TRBV5-4 and TRBJ1-6): ETGVTQSPTHLIKTRGQQVTLRCSSQSGHNTVSWYQQALGQGPQFIFQYYREEENGRGNFPPRFSGLQFPNYSSELNVNALELDDSALYLCASSLAGVGNSPLHFGNGTRLTVT.

V usage is TRBV27 and J usage is TRBJ2-7; D possibly corresponds to TRBD1 (6 bases). There are 13 residues in the CDR3. The V and J ends lost 5 bases and 2 bases respectively, with 10 bases between them. Germline V gene lookup returns CDR1 MNHEY and CDR2 SMNVEV (reference sequence). The CDR3, as DNA: TGTGCCAGCAGTCCTGGACAGACCTACGAGCAGTACTTC. This encodes CASSPGQTYEQYF.

The chain has TRBV18 and TRBJ1-3; D gene uncertain. The CDR3 runs to 17 residues. Germline V CDR1 and CDR2: KGHSH, LQKENI. V was shortened by 2 bases and J by 2 bases, with 16 bases between the two germline ends. Here the CDR3 reads CASSPFEREGPGNTIYF. The CDR3 nucleotides are TGTGCCAGCTCACCATTTGAGCGGGAAGGCCCTGGAAACACCATATATTTT.

The chain employs TRBV7-3 and TRBJ2-5; 7 bases line up with TRBD1. The CDR3 covers 13 residues. CDR1 is SGHTA and CDR2 is FQGTGA in the germline V gene. J was trimmed by 5 bases and V by 4 bases; bases with no gene match: 4. CDR3 sequence: CASSSDRRETQYF. CDR3 nucleotides: TGTGCCAGCAGCTCGGACAGGCGGGAGACCCAGTACTTC.

The chain couples TRBV18 to TRBJ2-2; D is unclear. V lost 0 bases and J lost 6, with 8 bases in between. Germline V gene lookup returns CDR1 KGHSH and CDR2 LQKENI. This CDR3 has 14 amino acids. CDR3 sequence (DNA): TGTGCCAGCTCACCACCGATCGACTCCGGGGAGCTGTTTTTT. This codes for CASSPPIDSGELFF.

About this clone: The same CDR3 arises from other DNA sequences in this sample as well. This chain joins TRBV14 and TRBJ1-6, with no clear D. Germline V gives CDR1 SGHDN, CDR2 FVKESK. Between the trimmed V and J ends, which lost 3 bases and 0 bases, there was a span of 12 bases. The length of the CDR3 is 17 residues. CDR3 residues: CASSHPGISSYNSPLHF. DNA for the CDR3: TGTGCCAGCAGCCACCCCGGGATCAGCTCCTATAATTCACCCCTCCACTTT.

The rearrangement joins TRBV6-1 to TRBJ1-2; D is possibly TRBD1 (6 bases). Deletions cut 6 bases from V and 7 bases from J, with 21 bases between. CDR1 MNHNS and CDR2 SASEGT come from the germline V gene. CDR3 size: 15 residues. CDR3 DNA sequence: TGTGCCAGCAGGGTCCCCCACACAGGGACGGGTGGCTACACCTTC. Residues: CASRVPHTGTGGYTF.

The J gene is TRBJ1-4, the V gene TRBV28, with a weak D call TRBD1 (5 bases). V shed 8 bases and J shed 0 bases, with 13 bases lying between them. Looked up from germline, CDR1 is MDHEN and CDR2 is SYDVKM. The CDR3 loop spans 15 amino acids. CDR3 bases: TGTGCCAGCTGCCTTCCGGGGGCAACTAATGAAAAACTGTTTTTT. Translating it yields CASCLPGATNEKLFF. Combining the CDR3 with reference TRBV28 and TRBJ1-4 gives the whole variable domain DVKVTQSSRYLVKRTGEKVFLECVQDMDHENMFWYRQDPGLGLRLIYFSYDVKMKEKGDIPEGYSVSREKKERFSLILESASTNQTSMYLCASCLPGATNEKLFFGSGTQLSVL.

V and J are TRBV9 and TRBJ2-5; tentatively, D is TRBD1 (5 bases). Germline V CDR1 and CDR2: SGDLS, YYNGEE. CDR3 size: 15 residues. V was pared by 0 bases and J by 4 bases, with 13 bases between. CDR3 in amino acids: CASSVGGFGRETQYF. CDR3 in DNA: TGTGCCAGCAGCGTAGGGGGCTTTGGCCGAGAGACCCAGTACTTC.

This rearrangement joins TRBV19 to TRBJ1-1; D perhaps matches TRBD1 (6 bases). V was clipped by 4 bases and J by 4 bases, with 10 bases between them. This CDR3 region has 13 residues. The germline V gene encodes CDR1 LNHDA and CDR2 SQIVND (reference sequence). The CDR3 DNA sequence: TGTGCCAGTAGTAATGAAGGGGGCACTGAAGCTTTCTTT. This translates into CASSNEGGTEAFF. Full variable domain (outside the CDR3, taken from reference TRBV19 and TRBJ1-1): DGGITQSPKYLFRKEGQNVTLSCEQNLNHDAMYWYRQDPGQGLRLIYYSQIVNDFQKGDIAEGYSVSREKKESFPLTVTSAQKNPTAFYLCASSNEGGTEAFFGQGTRLTVV.

V gene TRBV7-2 combines with J gene TRBJ2-7; 8 bases line up with TRBD1. With V trimmed by 5 bases and J by 6 bases, 6 bases remained unmatched. CDR1 SGHTA and CDR2 FQGNSA come from the germline V gene. The CDR3 has 13 residues. This CDR3 reads CASSTGTGAEQYF. The CDR3, as DNA: TGTGCCAGCAGCACTGGGACAGGAGCCGAGCAGTACTTC.

The V gene is TRBV9, the J gene TRBJ2-2; D is uncertain. This CDR3 contains 14 residues. Per the germline V gene, CDR1 is SGDLS and CDR2 is YYNGEE. Trimming shortened V by 0 bases and J by 5 bases, and 8 bases separated the two germline ends. Here the CDR3 DNA reads TGTGCCAGCAGCGTAGAGAGTAGAACCGGGGAGCTGTTTTTT. The encoded protein is CASSVESRTGELFF.

The CDR3 nucleotides are TGCGCCAGCAGCTACGGACAGGGGAATGGAAACACCATATATTTT. Encoded protein: CASSYGQGNGNTIYF. The rearrangement joins TRBV4-3 to TRBJ1-3; the match to TRBD1 covers 9 bases. This CDR3 is 15 amino acids long. V shed 5 bases, J shed 3 bases, and the junction held 5 bases outside the gene matches. The V gene's germline CDR1 is LGHNA and CDR2 YSLEER.

This rearrangement joins TRBV18 to TRBJ2-1, with TRBD2 identical over 13 bases. Germline V gene lookup returns CDR1 KGHSH and CDR2 LQKENI. This CDR3 comprises 16 residues. V shed 5 bases and J 6 bases; nucleotides not matched to a gene: 7. The CDR3 protein is CASSAGTSGTSNEQFF. The CDR3 bases are TGTGCCAGCTCAGCCGGGACTAGCGGGACCTCCAATGAGCAGTTCTTC.

The rearrangement links TRBV7-9 to TRBJ1-5; possible D gene TRBD1, 5 bases. CDR1 is SEHNR, CDR2 FQNEAQ, per germline (reference sequence). Trimming took 1 base from V and 1 from J, leaving 8 bases between them. The CDR3 is 15 amino acids. CDR3 sequence: CASSLGDSSNQPQHF. The CDR3 nucleotides are TGTGCCAGCAGCTTAGGGGACTCAAGCAATCAGCCCCAGCATTTT.

V is TRBV28 and J is TRBJ1-5, with 7 bases matching TRBD1. This CDR3 is 15 amino acids long. V lost 5 bases to trimming and J lost 2 bases; unmatched junction nucleotides: 6. Looked up from germline, CDR1 is MDHEN and CDR2 is SYDVKM. CDR3 sequence: CASSTGTGGNQPQHF. The CDR3, as DNA: TGTGCCAGCAGTACAGGAACAGGGGGCAATCAGCCCCAGCATTTT. Variable domain in full (rest from reference TRBV28 and TRBJ1-5): DVKVTQSSRYLVKRTGEKVFLECVQDMDHENMFWYRQDPGLGLRLIYFSYDVKMKEKGDIPEGYSVSREKKERFSLILESASTNQTSMYLCASSTGTGGNQPQHFGDGTRLSIL.